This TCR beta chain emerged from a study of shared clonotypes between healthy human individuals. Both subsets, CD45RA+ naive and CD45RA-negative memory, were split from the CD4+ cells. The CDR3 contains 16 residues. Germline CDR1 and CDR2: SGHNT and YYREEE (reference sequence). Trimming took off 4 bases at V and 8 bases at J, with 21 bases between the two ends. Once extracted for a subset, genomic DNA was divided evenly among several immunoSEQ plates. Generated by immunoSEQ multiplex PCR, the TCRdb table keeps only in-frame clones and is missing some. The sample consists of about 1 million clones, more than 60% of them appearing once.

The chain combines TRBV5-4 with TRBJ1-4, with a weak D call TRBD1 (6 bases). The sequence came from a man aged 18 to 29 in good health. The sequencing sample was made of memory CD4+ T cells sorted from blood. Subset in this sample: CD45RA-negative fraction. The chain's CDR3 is CASSPGGGGGKEKLFF. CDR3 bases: TGTGCCAGCAGCCCCGGGGGAGGGGGGGGCAAGGAAAAACTGTTTTTT.